The sequence of this T cell receptor beta chain was determined in a study of T cells after posttransplantation cyclophosphamide. Whole-study findings and limits: Later blood repertoires were often dominated by clones from the donor CD8+ memory compartment. Blood and skin or GI T cell repertoires showed limited TRB overlap.

Trimming removed 7 bases from V and 4 bases from J, with 16 bases in between. CDR1 and CDR2 (germline): MDHEN, SYDVKM. This CDR3 has 14 amino acids. The assay was immunoSEQ multiplex PCR, and TCRdb's table has in-frame clones only and misses some. The table includes about 7,300 clones, more than 85% detected once. This clone was recorded once. Its target is unknown. The sample consisted of CD4+ T cells sorted from blood. The V call is TRBV28, the J call TRBJ1-1; D not resolved. The receptor's source is a woman in her forties or fifties in good health and a related stem cell transplant donor. CDR3 nucleotide sequence: TGTGCCAGCAAGTTTCGGGAGATAGGCACTGAAGCTTTCTTT. It is translated as CASKFREIGTEAFF.